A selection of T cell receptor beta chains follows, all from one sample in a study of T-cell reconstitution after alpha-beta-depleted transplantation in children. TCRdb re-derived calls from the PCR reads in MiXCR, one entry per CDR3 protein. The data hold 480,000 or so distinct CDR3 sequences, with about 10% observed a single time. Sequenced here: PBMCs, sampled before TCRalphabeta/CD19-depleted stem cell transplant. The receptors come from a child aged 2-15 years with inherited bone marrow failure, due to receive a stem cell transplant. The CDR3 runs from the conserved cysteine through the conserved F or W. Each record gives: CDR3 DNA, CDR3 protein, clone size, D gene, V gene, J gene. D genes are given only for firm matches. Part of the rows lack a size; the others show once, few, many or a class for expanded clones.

TGTGCCAGCAGCTTAGTAACAGGGGGCCACCCAAAGATTCGAAATGAGCAGTTCTTC	CASSLVTGGHPKIRNEQFF	few	TRBD1	TRBV11-3	TRBJ2-1
TGTGCCAGCAGCCCGGACATCGGCTATGGCTACACCTTC	CASSPDIGYGYTF	-	-	TRBV7-2	TRBJ1-2
TGCGCCAGCAGCCCCGGGACTAGCGGAGTATACAATGAGCAGTTCTTC	CASSPGTSGVYNEQFF	many	TRBD2	TRBV4-1	TRBJ2-1
TGTGCCAGCAGTTACGGGACATCGGGAGAGCAGTACTTC	CASSYGTSGEQYF	-	-	TRBV6-2/TRBV6-3	TRBJ2-7
TGTGCCAGCAGTGAAACAGGGGCCAATTCACCCCTCCACTTT	CASSETGANSPLHF	many	TRBD1	TRBV25-1	TRBJ1-6
TGCGCCAGCAGCCAACTAGCCTACAATGAGCAGTTCTTC	CASSQLAYNEQFF	many	-	TRBV4-1	TRBJ2-1
TGTGCCAGCAGTTTAGGGCCCGGGACAGGGGTGGAGACCCAGTACTTC	CASSLGPGTGVETQYF	many	TRBD1	TRBV27	TRBJ2-5
TGTGCCATCAGTGAGTCGAGGACAGGGGCTAGCAATCAGCCCCAGCATTTT	CAISESRTGASNQPQHF	many	TRBD1	TRBV10-3	TRBJ1-5
TGTGCCAGTAGTATTGACAGGGGTCGTGAAAAACTGTTTTTT	CASSIDRGREKLFF	many	TRBD1	TRBV19	TRBJ1-4
TGCGCCAGCATCGGGACTAGCGGGAGCACCGGGGAGCTGTTTTTT	CASIGTSGSTGELFF	many	TRBD2	TRBV10-2	TRBJ2-2
TGTGCCACCAGCAGGGGCCAGCGGACCTACGAGCAGTACTTC	CATSRGQRTYEQYF	many	-	TRBV15	TRBJ2-7
TGTGCCAGCAGTGACTCGGACGGAGAAGAGACCCAGTACTTC	CASSDSDGEETQYF	few	-	TRBV6-5	TRBJ2-5
TGTGCCAGCAGTGCACGCCGAGGGAATAGCGGGAGTTTTGGGGTCTACAATGAGCAGTTCTTC	CASSARRGNSGSFGVYNEQFF	many	TRBD2	TRBV27	TRBJ2-1
TGTGCCAGCAGCTTAGTCCTAGCGGGGATCACAGATACGCAGTATTTT	CASSLVLAGITDTQYF	few	TRBD2	TRBV7-2	TRBJ2-3
TGTGCCAGCAGCGTAGGACGGGGTAAAGGCGAGCAGTACTTC	CASSVGRGKGEQYF	many	-	TRBV9	TRBJ2-7
TGCAGTGCTAGCCCTAGCGGTTCCACAGATACGCAGTATTTT	CSASPSGSTDTQYF	many	TRBD2	TRBV20-1	TRBJ2-3
TGCAGCTGCCGGGGGAGCTCCTACAATGAGCAGTTCTTC	CSCRGSSYNEQFF	many	-	TRBV29-1	TRBJ2-1
TGTGCCAGCAGCTCAATTCCCACGGGGCCTAATGGCTACACCTTC	CASSSIPTGPNGYTF	-	-	TRBV7-9	TRBJ1-2
TGTGCCAGCAGCTTAGGAGCGGGGGACAATGAGCAGTTCTTC	CASSLGAGDNEQFF	many	TRBD2	TRBV7-2	TRBJ2-1
TGTGCCAGCAGGATAAATAGGGGACGGAACAACCAGGGCTATGGCTACACCTTC	CASRINRGRNNQGYGYTF	many	-	TRBV21-1	TRBJ1-2
TGTGCCACCGGGACTAGCGGGAACGGGGAGCTGTTTTTT	CATGTSGNGELFF	few	TRBD2	TRBV7-8	TRBJ2-2
TGTGCCAGCAGTAAAGGATCCCTGTTCGGACCAATCTACAATGAGCAGTTCTTC	CASSKGSLFGPIYNEQFF	many	-	TRBV3-1	TRBJ2-1
TGCGCCAGCAGCCAAGATCCCCCGGGACTAAACAAAGAGACCCAGTACTTC	CASSQDPPGLNKETQYF	many	TRBD2	TRBV4-3	TRBJ2-5
TGCGCCAGCAGTGAGAGAGCAGATACGCAGTATTTT	CASSERADTQYF	-	-	TRBV10-1	TRBJ2-3
TGCGCCAGCAGCTGGCGGGGATACACTCAGGGGGATGAGCAGTTCTTC	CASSWRGYTQGDEQFF	many	-	TRBV5-1	TRBJ2-1
TGCAGTGCAGGGAGGGCCGCGAATGAGCAGTTCTTC	CSAGRAANEQFF	many	TRBD2	TRBV20-1	TRBJ2-1
TGCGCCAGCAGCTGGACTAGCGGGAGGAACTCCTACGAGCAGTACTTC	CASSWTSGRNSYEQYF	-	TRBD2	TRBV4-1	TRBJ2-7
TGTGCCAGCAGCTTAAATCGGGGCCTACATGGTGAAGCTCTCTTT	CASSLNRGLHGEALF	-	-	TRBV11-3	TRBJ1-1
TGCGCCAGCAGCCAAAACCGATTCAGGGGAACCAAAAACATTCAGTACTTC	CASSQNRFRGTKNIQYF	many	-	TRBV4-3	TRBJ2-4
TGTGCCAGCAGCTTAGGGTACAGCGCCCCAGATACGCAGTATTTT	CASSLGYSAPDTQYF	few	-	TRBV7-2	TRBJ2-3